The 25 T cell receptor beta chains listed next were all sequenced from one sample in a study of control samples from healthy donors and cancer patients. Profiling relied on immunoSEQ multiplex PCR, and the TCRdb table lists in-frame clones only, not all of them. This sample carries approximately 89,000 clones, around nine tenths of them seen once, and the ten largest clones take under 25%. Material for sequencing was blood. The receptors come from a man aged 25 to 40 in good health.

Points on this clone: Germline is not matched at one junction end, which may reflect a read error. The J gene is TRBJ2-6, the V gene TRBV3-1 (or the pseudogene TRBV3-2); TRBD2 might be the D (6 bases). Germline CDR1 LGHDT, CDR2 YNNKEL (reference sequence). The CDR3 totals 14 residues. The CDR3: CASSQALGPGTLAF. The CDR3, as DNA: TGTGCCAGCAGCCAAGCTCTGGGTCCAGGGACTCTGGCTTTC.

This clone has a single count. The CDR3 loop reads CASSWGSNTEAFF. For the CDR3, the DNA is TGCGCCAGCAGCTGGGGCTCGAACACTGAAGCTTTCTTT. The chain couples TRBV5-1 to TRBJ1-1, with D maybe TRBD1 (5 bases). Trimming stripped 3 bases from V and 1 base from J, with 7 bases between. This CDR3 contains 13 residues. Germline lookup yields CDR1 SGHRS and CDR2 YFSETQ.

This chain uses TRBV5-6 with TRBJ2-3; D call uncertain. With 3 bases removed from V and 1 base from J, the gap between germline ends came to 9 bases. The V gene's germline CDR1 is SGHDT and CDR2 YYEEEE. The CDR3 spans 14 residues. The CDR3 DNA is TGTGCCAGCAGCTCCCTATCCGGCACAGATACGCAGTATTTT. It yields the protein CASSSLSGTDTQYF.

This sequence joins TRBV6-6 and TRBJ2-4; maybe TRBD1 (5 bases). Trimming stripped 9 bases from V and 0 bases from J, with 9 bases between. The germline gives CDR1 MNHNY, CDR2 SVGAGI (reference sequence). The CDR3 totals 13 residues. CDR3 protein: CASSQGAKNIQYF. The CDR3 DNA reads TGTGCCAGTTCTCAGGGAGCCAAAAACATTCAGTACTTC.

CDR3 amino acids: CASRNAGAYEQYV. The CDR3 DNA reads TGTGCCAGCCGAAATGCCGGGGCCTACGAGCAGTACGTC. The chain joins TRBV6-5 to TRBJ2-7, with a weak D call TRBD2 (5 bases). V was trimmed by 8 bases and J by 2 bases, leaving 13 bases between them. From germline, CDR1 is MNHEY and CDR2 SVGAGI. The CDR3 has 13 residues.

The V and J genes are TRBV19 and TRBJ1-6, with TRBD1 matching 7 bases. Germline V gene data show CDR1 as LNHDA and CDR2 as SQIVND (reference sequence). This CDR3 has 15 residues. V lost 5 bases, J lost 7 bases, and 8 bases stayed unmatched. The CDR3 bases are TGTGCCAGTAGTCTCGACAGGGACTACAATTCACCCCTCCACTTT. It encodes CASSLDRDYNSPLHF.

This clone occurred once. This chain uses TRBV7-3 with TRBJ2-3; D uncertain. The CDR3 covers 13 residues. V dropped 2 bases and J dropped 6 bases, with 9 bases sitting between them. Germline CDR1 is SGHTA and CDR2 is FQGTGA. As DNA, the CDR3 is TGTGCCAGCAGCTTAGAAGGGTGGGATACGCAGTATTTT. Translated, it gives CASSLEGWDTQYF.

The CDR3 loop reads CASSSGQGTSYEQYF. The DNA for the CDR3 is TGTGCCAGCAGCTCCGGACAGGGGACTTCCTACGAGCAGTACTTC. The V call is TRBV21-1, the J call TRBJ2-7; no DNA check was done on the table's D call, TRBD1. TRBV21-1 is noted as a pseudogene. The CDR3 sequence is 15 residues long.

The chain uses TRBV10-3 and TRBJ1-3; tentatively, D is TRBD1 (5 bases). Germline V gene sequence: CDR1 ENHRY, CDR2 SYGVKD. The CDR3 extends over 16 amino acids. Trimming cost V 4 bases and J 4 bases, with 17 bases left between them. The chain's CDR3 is CAISGGTSAGGNTIYF. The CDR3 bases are TGTGCCATCAGTGGGGGGACTTCCGCGGGAGGAAACACCATATATTTT.

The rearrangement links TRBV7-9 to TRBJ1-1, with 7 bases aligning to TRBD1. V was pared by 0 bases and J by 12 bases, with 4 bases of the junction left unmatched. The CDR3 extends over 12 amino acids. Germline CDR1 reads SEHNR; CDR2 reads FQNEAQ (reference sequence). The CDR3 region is CASSLADRSTFF. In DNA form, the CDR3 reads TGTGCCAGCAGCTTAGCGGACAGGTCGACTTTCTTT.

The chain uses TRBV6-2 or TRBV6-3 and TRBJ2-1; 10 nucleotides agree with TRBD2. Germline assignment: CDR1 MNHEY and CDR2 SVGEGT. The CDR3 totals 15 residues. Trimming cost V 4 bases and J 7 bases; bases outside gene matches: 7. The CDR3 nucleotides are TGTGCCAGCAGTTCACCGGGACTAGCGTCGAATGAGCAGTTCTTC. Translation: CASSSPGLASNEQFF.

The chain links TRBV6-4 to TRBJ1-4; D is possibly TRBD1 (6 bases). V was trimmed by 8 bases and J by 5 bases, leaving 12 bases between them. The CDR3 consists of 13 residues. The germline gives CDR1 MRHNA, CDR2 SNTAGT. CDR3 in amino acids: CASERTENEKLFF. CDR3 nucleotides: TGTGCCAGCGAACGGACAGAGAATGAAAAACTGTTTTTT.

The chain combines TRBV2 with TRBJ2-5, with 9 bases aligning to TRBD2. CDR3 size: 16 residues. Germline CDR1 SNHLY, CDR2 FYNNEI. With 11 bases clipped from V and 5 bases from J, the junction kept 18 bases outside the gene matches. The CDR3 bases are TGTGCCTCTTTGGGGCGGGGGGGCCGTGTAGGTGAGACCCAGTACTTC. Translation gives CASLGRGGRVGETQYF. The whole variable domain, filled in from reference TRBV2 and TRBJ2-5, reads EPEVTQTPSHQVTQMGQEVILRCVPISNHLYFYWYRQILGQKVEFLVSFYNNEISEKSEIFDDQFSVERPDGSNFTLKIRSTKLEDSAMYFCASLGRGGRVGETQYFGPGTRLLVL.

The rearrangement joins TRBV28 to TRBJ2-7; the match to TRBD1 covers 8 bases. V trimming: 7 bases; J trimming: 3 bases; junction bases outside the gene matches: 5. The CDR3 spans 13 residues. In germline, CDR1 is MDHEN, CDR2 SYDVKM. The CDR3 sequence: CASKPGQDYEQYF. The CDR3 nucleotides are TGTGCCAGCAAACCGGGACAGGACTACGAGCAGTACTTC.

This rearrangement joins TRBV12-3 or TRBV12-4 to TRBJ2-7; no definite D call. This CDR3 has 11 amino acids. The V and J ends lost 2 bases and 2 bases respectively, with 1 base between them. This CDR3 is CASSLTYEQYF. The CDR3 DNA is TGTGCCAGCAGTTTAACCTACGAGCAGTACTTC.

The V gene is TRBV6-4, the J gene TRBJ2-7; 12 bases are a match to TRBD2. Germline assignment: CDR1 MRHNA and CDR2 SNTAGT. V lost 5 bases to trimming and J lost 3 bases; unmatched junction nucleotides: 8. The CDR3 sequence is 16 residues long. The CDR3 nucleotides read TGTGCCAGCAGTTTGGGACTAGCGGGCGGCCTCTACGAGCAGTACGTC. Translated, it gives CASSLGLAGGLYEQYV.

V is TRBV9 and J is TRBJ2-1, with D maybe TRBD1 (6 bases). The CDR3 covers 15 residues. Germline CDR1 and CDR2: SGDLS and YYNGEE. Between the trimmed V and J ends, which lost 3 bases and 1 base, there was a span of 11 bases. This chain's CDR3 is CASSASGVSYNEQFF. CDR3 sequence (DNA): TGTGCCAGCAGCGCCTCAGGGGTTTCCTACAATGAGCAGTTCTTC.

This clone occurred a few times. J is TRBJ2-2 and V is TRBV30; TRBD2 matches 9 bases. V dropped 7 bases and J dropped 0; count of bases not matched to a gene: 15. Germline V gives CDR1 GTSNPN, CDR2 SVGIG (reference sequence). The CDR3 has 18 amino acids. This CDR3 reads CASPIRASGASNTGELFF. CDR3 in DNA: TGTGCCTCCCCAATAAGGGCTAGCGGGGCGTCGAACACCGGGGAGCTGTTTTTT.

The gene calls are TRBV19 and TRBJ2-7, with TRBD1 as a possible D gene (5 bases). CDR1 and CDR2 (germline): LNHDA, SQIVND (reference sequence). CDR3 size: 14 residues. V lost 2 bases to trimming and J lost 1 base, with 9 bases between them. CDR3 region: CASSIRGSSYEQYF. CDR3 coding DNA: TGTGCCAGTAGTATAAGGGGTTCTTCCTACGAGCAGTACTTC.

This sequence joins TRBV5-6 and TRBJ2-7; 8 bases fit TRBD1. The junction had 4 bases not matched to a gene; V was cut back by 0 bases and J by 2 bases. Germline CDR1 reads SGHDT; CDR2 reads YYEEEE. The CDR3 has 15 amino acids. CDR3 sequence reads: CASSLAGGGTYEQYV. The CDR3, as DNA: TGTGCCAGCAGCTTGGCAGGGGGCGGGACCTACGAGCAGTACGTC.

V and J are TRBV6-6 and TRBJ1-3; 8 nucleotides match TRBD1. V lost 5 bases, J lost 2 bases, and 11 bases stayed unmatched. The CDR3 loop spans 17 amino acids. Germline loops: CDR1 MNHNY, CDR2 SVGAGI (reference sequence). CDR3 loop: CASSPLKGQVAGNTIYF. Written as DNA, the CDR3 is TGTGCCAGCAGTCCTCTCAAGGGACAGGTGGCTGGAAACACCATATATTTT.

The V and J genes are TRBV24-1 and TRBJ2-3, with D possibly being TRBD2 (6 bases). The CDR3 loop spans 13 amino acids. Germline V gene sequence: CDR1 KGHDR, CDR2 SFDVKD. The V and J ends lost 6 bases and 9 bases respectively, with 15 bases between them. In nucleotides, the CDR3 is TGTGCCACCAGTCTCAGTCTTGCGGGGACGCAGTATTTT. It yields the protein CATSLSLAGTQYF.

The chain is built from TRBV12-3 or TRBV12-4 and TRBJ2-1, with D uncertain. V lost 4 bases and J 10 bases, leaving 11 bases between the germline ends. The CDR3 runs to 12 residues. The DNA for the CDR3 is TGTGCCAGCAGTTCGGGTATTGGGGAGCAGTTCTTC. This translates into CASSSGIGEQFF.

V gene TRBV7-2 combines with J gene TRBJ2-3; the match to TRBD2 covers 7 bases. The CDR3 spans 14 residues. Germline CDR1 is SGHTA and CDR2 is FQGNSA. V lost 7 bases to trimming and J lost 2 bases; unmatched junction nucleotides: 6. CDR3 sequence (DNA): TGTGCCAGCAACTCAGGACTAGTCACAGATACGCAGTATTTT. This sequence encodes CASNSGLVTDTQYF.

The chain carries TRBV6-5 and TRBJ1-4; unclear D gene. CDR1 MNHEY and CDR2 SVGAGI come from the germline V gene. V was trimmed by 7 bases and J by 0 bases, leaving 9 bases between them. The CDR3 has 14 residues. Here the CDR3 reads CASNDRATNEKLFF. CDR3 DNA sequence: TGTGCCAGCAACGACCGCGCAACTAATGAAAAACTGTTTTTT.